Here is one TCR beta chain with its context. This sample is drawn from a study of blood T cell repertoires in COVID-19. The CDR3 loop spans 16 amino acids. CDR1 MDHEN and CDR2 SYDVKM come from the germline V gene. V dropped 4 bases and J dropped 3; count of bases not matched to a gene: 9. Authors' processing steps: Using reference gene primer amplification, nucleated cell counts were estimated. The table came from immunoSEQ multiplex PCR; TCRdb's copy has only in-frame clones and leaves some out. V, J and clone size are those of that table, while D and trimming were read from the DNA. Of 300,000 to 350,000 clones in the sample, approximately 86% were seen once.

This chain connects TRBV28 to TRBJ2-7; 10 bases match TRBD2. The sequence was obtained from a man younger than 35 with active or convalescent COVID-19. The sequenced sample consisted of peripheral blood. CDR3 in DNA: TGTGCCAGCAGTTCAGCGGGAGGGCCTATTTTCTACGAGCAGTACTTC. Translated, it gives CASSSAGGPIFYEQYF.